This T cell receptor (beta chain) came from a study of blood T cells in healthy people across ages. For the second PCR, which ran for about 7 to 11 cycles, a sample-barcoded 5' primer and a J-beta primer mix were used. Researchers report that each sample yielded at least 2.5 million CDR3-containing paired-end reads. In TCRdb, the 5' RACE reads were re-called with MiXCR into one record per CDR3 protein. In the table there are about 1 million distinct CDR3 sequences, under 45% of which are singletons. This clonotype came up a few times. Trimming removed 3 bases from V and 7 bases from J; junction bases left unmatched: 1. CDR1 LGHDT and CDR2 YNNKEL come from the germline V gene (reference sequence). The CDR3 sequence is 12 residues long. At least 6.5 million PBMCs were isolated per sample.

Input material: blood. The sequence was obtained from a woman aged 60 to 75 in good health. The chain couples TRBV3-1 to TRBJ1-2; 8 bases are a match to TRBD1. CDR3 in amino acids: CASSQTGVGYTF. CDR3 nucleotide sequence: TGTGCCAGCAGCCAGACAGGGGTTGGCTACACCTTC.